The source of this T cell receptor (beta chain) is a study of blood T cell repertoires in COVID-19. Study-wide background: From the United States, Italy and Spain came samples of acute and convalescent COVID-19. T cells, B-cell-depleted T cells, or PBMCs provided the cDNA or gDNA that served as material.

Original methodology: Scientists estimated how many nucleated cells there were by amplifying reference gene primers. Clones were sequenced by immunoSEQ multiplex PCR, and TCRdb holds only the in-frame ones, with some missing. D and trimming were read from the DNA, whereas the V and J calls and clone size are those reported in that table. The profile shows 200,000 to 250,000 clones, 82% of them singletons. CDR3 size: 17 residues. The sequence was obtained from a woman older than 75 with active or convalescent COVID-19. The chain recombines TRBV21-1 with TRBJ2-3; TRBD2, the table's D call, was not compared with the DNA. TRBV21-1 is given as a pseudogene. The sample comprised peripheral blood. This CDR3 is CASSKIPLAGVADTQYF. CDR3 DNA sequence: TGTGCCAGCAGCAAAATCCCCCTAGCGGGAGTAGCAGATACGCAGTATTTT.